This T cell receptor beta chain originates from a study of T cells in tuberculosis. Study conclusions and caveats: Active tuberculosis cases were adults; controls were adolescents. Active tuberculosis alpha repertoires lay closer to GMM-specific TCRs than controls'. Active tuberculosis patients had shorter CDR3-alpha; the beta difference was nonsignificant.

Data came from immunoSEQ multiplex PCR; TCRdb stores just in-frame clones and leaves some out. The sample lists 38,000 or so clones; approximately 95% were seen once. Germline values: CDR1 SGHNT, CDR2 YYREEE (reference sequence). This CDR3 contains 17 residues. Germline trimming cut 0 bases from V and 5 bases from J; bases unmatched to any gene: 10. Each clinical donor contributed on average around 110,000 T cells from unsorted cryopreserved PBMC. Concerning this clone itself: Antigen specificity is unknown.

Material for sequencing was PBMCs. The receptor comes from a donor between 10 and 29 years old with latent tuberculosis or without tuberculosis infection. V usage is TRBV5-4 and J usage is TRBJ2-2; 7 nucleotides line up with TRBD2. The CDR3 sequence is CASSLDPPGGGTGELFF. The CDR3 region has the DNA TGTGCCAGCAGCTTGGATCCGCCTGGGGGGGGAACCGGGGAGCTGTTTTTT.